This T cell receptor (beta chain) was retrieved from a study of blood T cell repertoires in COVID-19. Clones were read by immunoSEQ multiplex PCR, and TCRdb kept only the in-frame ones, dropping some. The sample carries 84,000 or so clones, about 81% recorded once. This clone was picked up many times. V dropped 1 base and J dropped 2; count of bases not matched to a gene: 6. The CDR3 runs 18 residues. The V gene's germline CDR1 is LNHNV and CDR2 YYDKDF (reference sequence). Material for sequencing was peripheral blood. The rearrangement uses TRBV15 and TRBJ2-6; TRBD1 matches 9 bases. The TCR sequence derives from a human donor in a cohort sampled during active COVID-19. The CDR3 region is CATSRGRDRATGANVLTF. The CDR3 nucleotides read TGTGCCACCAGCAGAGGCCGGGACAGGGCGACTGGGGCCAACGTCCTGACTTTC. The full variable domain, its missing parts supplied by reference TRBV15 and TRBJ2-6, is DAMVIQNPRYQVTQFGKPVTLSCSQTLNHNVMYWYQQKSSQAPKLLFHYYDKDFNNEADTPDNFQSRRPNTSFCFLDIRSPGLGDTAMYLCATSRGRDRATGANVLTFGAGSRLTVL.